This is a list of T cell receptor beta chains from one sample in a study of PD-1 blockade in mismatch repair-deficient tumors. Assay: immunoSEQ multiplex PCR; the TCRdb copy retains only in-frame clones and omits some. The sample contains about 14,000 clones, approximately 80% of which appear only once. The sample here was PBMCs, taken about 15 weeks after starting pembrolizumab. The source of these receptors is an adult with mismatch repair-deficient cancer. CDR3s include the opening cysteine and the closing phenylalanine or tryptophan.

J gene: TRBJ2-7; V gene: TRBV7-6; CDR3 protein: CASSSVDRVDEQYF
J gene: TRBJ1-1; V gene: TRBV5-1; CDR3 protein: CASSWDRQNTEAFF
J gene: TRBJ2-1; V gene: TRBV13; CDR3 protein: CASSLGLAGGSRKQFF
J gene: TRBJ1-3; V gene: TRBV6-5; CDR3 protein: CASREGTASGNTIYF
J gene: TRBJ2-7; V gene: TRBV19; CDR3 protein: CASSTRASGRARDYEQYF
J gene: TRBJ1-1; V gene: TRBV19; CDR3 protein: CASSIGPLKNTEAFF
J gene: TRBJ2-7; V gene: TRBV28; CDR3 protein: CASSQAGGSYEQYF
J gene: TRBJ1-1; V gene: TRBV7-2; CDR3 protein: CASSLVRGILSTEAFF
J gene: TRBJ2-3; V gene: TRBV10-3; CDR3 protein: CAISETLAGTDTQYF
J gene: TRBJ2-5; V gene: TRBV19; CDR3 protein: CASSIADSEQTQYF
J gene: TRBJ2-7; V gene: TRBV4-2; CDR3 protein: CASSQDLFGLTSGSYEQYF
J gene: TRBJ1-1; V gene: TRBV28; CDR3 protein: CASSLADTSNTEAFF
J gene: TRBJ2-1; V gene: TRBV7-2; CDR3 protein: CASSLAGVGGYNEQFF
J gene: TRBJ2-3; V gene: TRBV5-4; CDR3 protein: CASSSLAGAGGTDTQYF
J gene: TRBJ2-7; V gene: TRBV11-1; CDR3 protein: CASSSRTSGRYGEQYF
J gene: TRBJ2-6; V gene: TRBV28; CDR3 protein: CASRLPGLSSGANVLTF
J gene: TRBJ2-5; V gene: TRBV2; CDR3 protein: CASFTEGGTQYF
J gene: TRBJ2-7; V gene: TRBV5-6; CDR3 protein: CASSLGQSSYEQYF
J gene: TRBJ2-5; V gene: TRBV15; CDR3 protein: CATSRPTTGSQETQYF
J gene: TRBJ2-7; V gene: TRBV4-1; CDR3 protein: CASSLRTGGYEQYF
J gene: TRBJ2-1; V gene: TRBV29-1; CDR3 protein: CSAILAFSYNEQFF
J gene: TRBJ1-1; V gene: TRBV6-1; CDR3 protein: CASSAGTGHLNTEAFF
J gene: TRBJ2-2; V gene: TRBV7-3; CDR3 protein: CASSLRATGENTGELFF
J gene: TRBJ2-7; V gene: TRBV2; CDR3 protein: CASSEKSREAEQYF
J gene: TRBJ2-7; V gene: TRBV6-5; CDR3 protein: CASSYGSLATPGEQYF
J gene: TRBJ1-4; V gene: TRBV28; CDR3 protein: CATQDRVNEKLFF
J gene: TRBJ2-6; V gene: TRBV7-2; CDR3 protein: CASSLFTGAHSGANVLTF
J gene: TRBJ2-1; V gene: TRBV18; CDR3 protein: CASSPSRGSYNEQFF
J gene: TRBJ2-3; V gene: TRBV5-1; CDR3 protein: CASSGSGGTDTQYF
J gene: TRBJ2-7; V gene: TRBV28; CDR3 protein: CAIRSGSLHEQYF
J gene: TRBJ2-7; V gene: TRBV2; CDR3 protein: CASKLTSGTVYEQYF
J gene: TRBJ2-5; V gene: TRBV4-2; CDR3 protein: CASSQDLSSGREETQYF
J gene: TRBJ2-1; V gene: TRBV28; CDR3 protein: CATMTSGAYNEQFF
J gene: TRBJ1-1; V gene: TRBV11-3; CDR3 protein: CASSLGGGFTEAFF
J gene: TRBJ1-1; V gene: TRBV27; CDR3 protein: CASRGQGAHTEAFF
J gene: TRBJ2-6; V gene: TRBV5-1; CDR3 protein: CASSLSPQGGANVLTF
J gene: TRBJ1-1; V gene: TRBV25-1; CDR3 protein: CASSRTWNTEAFF
J gene: TRBJ2-2; V gene: TRBV2; CDR3 protein: CASSGPGTGNTGELFF
J gene: TRBJ1-6; V gene: TRBV5-1; CDR3 protein: CASSLVASETPLHF
J gene: TRBJ2-7; V gene: TRBV11-3; CDR3 protein: CASSFAGGHEQYF
J gene: TRBJ1-1; V gene: TRBV28; CDR3 protein: CAARTVSEAFF
J gene: TRBJ2-2; V gene: TRBV6-6; CDR3 protein: CASRPGGATGELFF
J gene: TRBJ1-2; V gene: TRBV29-1; CDR3 protein: CSVVSGVSYGYTF
J gene: TRBJ2-7; V gene: TRBV11-2; CDR3 protein: CASSLAGLAGGYEQYF
J gene: TRBJ1-1; V gene: TRBV7-2; CDR3 protein: CASSPNTNMNTEAFF
J gene: TRBJ1-1; V gene: TRBV19; CDR3 protein: CASSPLPGTGRTEAFF
J gene: TRBJ1-2; V gene: TRBV19; CDR3 protein: CASSIVGGKLYGYTF
J gene: TRBJ1-6; V gene: TRBV6-5; CDR3 protein: CASSGRGGRNSPLHF
J gene: TRBJ2-7; V gene: TRBV16; CDR3 protein: CASSQLGDRGLGEQYF
J gene: TRBJ2-2; V gene: TRBV14; CDR3 protein: CASSPIAGLNTGELFF
J gene: TRBJ1-5; V gene: TRBV27; CDR3 protein: CASKTGGSNQPQHF
J gene: TRBJ1-5; V gene: TRBV28; CDR3 protein: CASSLEGAFQPQHF
J gene: TRBJ2-7; V gene: TRBV13; CDR3 protein: CASSPGLAGGANF
J gene: TRBJ2-3; V gene: TRBV6-5; CDR3 protein: CASSFRTSGIRDTQYF